The T cell receptor beta chain described here comes from a study of T cell changes during pregnancy in multiple sclerosis. Produced via immunoSEQ multiplex PCR; TCRdb's table is partial and in-frame only. The sample contains around 65,000 clones, approximately 85% of which appear only once. Germline assignment: CDR1 SGHTA and CDR2 FQGNSA. V lost 6 bases to trimming and J lost 1 base; unmatched junction nucleotides: 3. The CDR3 length is 13 residues. Sequenced material: peripheral blood, taken in the first trimester of pregnancy. The rearrangement uses TRBV7-2 and TRBJ2-7, with 7 bases fitting TRBD1. This TCR came from a female donor with multiple sclerosis, enrolled in a pregnancy study. Written as DNA, the CDR3 is TGTGCCAGCAGATCGACAGGGTCCTACGAGCAGTACTTC. Its translation: CASRSTGSYEQYF.